This TCR beta chain was retrieved from a study of T cells after yellow fever vaccination. TCRdb used MiXCR to reprocess the 5' RACE reads, holding one entry per CDR3 protein. The table includes about 240,000 distinct CDR3 sequences, less than 9% detected once. The clonotype was recovered from a man in his thirties or forties who received the YFV17D yellow fever vaccine. The specimen comprised CD4+ T cells sorted from PBMCs, sampled 15 days after the yellow fever booster vaccination.

The CDR3 sequence: CASSPGGPGTDTQYF. The CDR3, as DNA: TGTGCCAGCAGCCCCGGGGGGCCTGGCACAGATACGCAGTATTTT. The chain is built from TRBV7-8 and TRBJ2-3; possible D gene TRBD2, 7 bases. The CDR3 contains 15 residues. Germline CDR1 reads SGHVS; CDR2 reads FQNEAQ. Between the trimmed V and J ends, which lost 5 bases and 1 base, there was a span of 13 bases.